A selection of T cell receptor beta chains follows, all from one sample in a study of Ad26.COV2.S vaccination and SARS-CoV-2 variants. Here immunoSEQ multiplex PCR was the method, and the copy in TCRdb shows in-frame clones only, minus some. The profile shows some 640,000 clones, roughly nine tenths of them singletons. The source material was peripheral blood, sampled in a trial of Ad26.COV2.S vaccine versus placebo. All receptors derive from a person aged 18 to 59 who received the Ad26.COV2.S COVID-19 vaccine or a placebo. The conserved cysteine and the conserved F or W are not part of the CDR3 here.

j_call,v_call,cdr3_aa
TRBJ2-2,TRBV7-2,ASSSRLAANTGELF
TRBJ2-7,TRBV7-9,ASSPKPSYEQY
TRBJ1-4,TRBV5-5,ASSGDTLDATNEKLF
TRBJ2-7,TRBV6-6,ASSPQDYEQY
TRBJ1-3,TRBV6-6,ASSYPTVGPGNTIY
TRBJ2-5,TRBV6-5,ATTTGETQY
TRBJ2-5,TRBV7-3,ASSLGRPGKETQY
TRBJ2-1,TRBV30,AWSPDRGVYNEQF
TRBJ2-1,TRBV6-5,ASSSALAAPYNEQF
TRBJ1-5,TRBV5-4,ASSRDPSGPQH
TRBJ2-7,TRBV12-3/TRBV12-4,ASSLLGADEQY
TRBJ2-7,TRBV10-3,AIRGQGKYEQY
TRBJ1-4,TRBV19,ASSRRAGDEKLF
TRBJ1-1,TRBV6-5,ASGRGNTEAF
TRBJ1-4,TRBV3-1/TRBV3-2,ASSQEGQGNEKLF
TRBJ2-4,TRBV19,ASSIAGAKNIQY
TRBJ1-1,TRBV4-3,ASSPQGIMNTEAF
TRBJ2-1,TRBV6-2/TRBV6-3,ASSVTARNNEQF
TRBJ1-3,TRBV5-1,ASSLAGGGGNTIY
TRBJ1-6,TRBV29-1,SVGTGYNSPLH
TRBJ1-3,TRBV4-2,ASSLLWGQDSGNTIY
TRBJ1-5,TRBV30,AWSSRGPQH
TRBJ1-5,TRBV30,AWATGNQPQH
TRBJ1-5,TRBV25-1,ASSGTGTSNQPQH
TRBJ1-1,TRBV15,ATSSQEATEAF
TRBJ1-1,TRBV30,AWSLQAESEAF
TRBJ2-7,TRBV10-3,AISLVAGTNEQY
TRBJ2-5,TRBV2,ASTVQGGRETQY
TRBJ1-3,TRBV11-2,ASSSDGASGNTIY
TRBJ2-7,TRBV10-3,AIRSALSERLSYEQY
TRBJ2-3,TRBV6-4,ASTASTTDTQY
TRBJ1-5,TRBV6-5,AGSGDSNQPQH
TRBJ1-4,TRBV4-3,ASSQDPGTNEKLF
TRBJ2-5,TRBV5-6,ASSLLDSAQETQY
TRBJ2-2,TRBV29-1,SVETGGLGTGELF
TRBJ2-7,TRBV29-1,SVLPTSGYSYEQY
TRBJ1-5,TRBV5-1,ASSAGQGGNQPQH
TRBJ1-1,TRBV14,ASSQDRLRDRAEAF
TRBJ2-2,TRBV7-8,ASSSMDRGNTGELF
TRBJ2-3,TRBV24-1,ATSDSRPADTQY
TRBJ2-3,TRBV7-2,ASSRTSGGSADTQY
TRBJ1-1,TRBV7-9,ASSLAGWGATEAF
TRBJ2-1,TRBV10-3,AISESSLEQF
TRBJ1-1,TRBV5-1,ASSLGGTANTEAF
TRBJ1-5,TRBV3-1/TRBV3-2,ASSQAGDSNQPQH
TRBJ2-2,TRBV21-1,ASSKAGERTSGELF
TRBJ2-2,TRBV2,ASTDSTGRAGELF
TRBJ1-1,TRBV29-1,SGGTVLTEAF
TRBJ2-2,TRBV27,ASSLHPGLAGVGTGELF